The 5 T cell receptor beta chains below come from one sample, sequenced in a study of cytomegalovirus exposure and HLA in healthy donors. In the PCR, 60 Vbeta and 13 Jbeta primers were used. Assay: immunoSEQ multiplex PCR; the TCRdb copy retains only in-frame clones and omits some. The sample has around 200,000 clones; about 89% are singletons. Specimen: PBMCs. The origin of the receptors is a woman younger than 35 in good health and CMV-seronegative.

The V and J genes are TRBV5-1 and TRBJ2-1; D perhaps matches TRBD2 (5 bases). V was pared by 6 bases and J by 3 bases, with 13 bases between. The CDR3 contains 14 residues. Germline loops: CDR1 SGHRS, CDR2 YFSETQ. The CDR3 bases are TGCGCCAGCAAAGGGTCGGGAAACTACAATGAGCAGTTCTTC. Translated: CASKGSGNYNEQFF.

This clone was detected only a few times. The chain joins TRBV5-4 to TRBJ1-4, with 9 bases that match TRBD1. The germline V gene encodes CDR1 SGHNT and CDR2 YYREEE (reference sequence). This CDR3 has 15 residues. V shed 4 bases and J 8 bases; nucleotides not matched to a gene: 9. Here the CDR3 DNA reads TGTGCCAGCAGCCCCACCGGACAGGGGCAGGAAAAACTGTTTTTT. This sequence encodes CASSPTGQGQEKLFF. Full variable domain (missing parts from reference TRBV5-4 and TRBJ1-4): ETGVTQSPTHLIKTRGQQVTLRCSSQSGHNTVSWYQQALGQGPQFIFQYYREEENGRGNFPPRFSGLQFPNYSSELNVNALELDDSALYLCASSPTGQGQEKLFFGSGTQLSVL.

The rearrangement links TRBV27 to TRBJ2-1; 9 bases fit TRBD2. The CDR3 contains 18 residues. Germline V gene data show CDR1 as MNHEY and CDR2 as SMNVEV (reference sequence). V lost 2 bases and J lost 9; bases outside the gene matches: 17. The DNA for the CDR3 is TGTGCCAGCAGTTTAAGGTTTTGGGCGGGAGGGCCGCGAAGTGAGCAGTTCTTC. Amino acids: CASSLRFWAGGPRSEQFF.

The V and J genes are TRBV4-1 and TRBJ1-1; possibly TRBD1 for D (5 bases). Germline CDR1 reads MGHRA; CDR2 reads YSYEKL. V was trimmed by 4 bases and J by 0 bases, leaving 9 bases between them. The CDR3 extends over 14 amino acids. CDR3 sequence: CASSPAGVNTEAFF. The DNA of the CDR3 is TGCGCCAGCAGCCCTGCGGGGGTGAACACTGAAGCTTTCTTT.

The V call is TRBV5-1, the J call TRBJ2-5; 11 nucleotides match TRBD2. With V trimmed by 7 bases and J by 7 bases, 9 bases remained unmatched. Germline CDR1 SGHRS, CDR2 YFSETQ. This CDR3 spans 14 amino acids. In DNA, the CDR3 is TGCGCCAGCCGCTGGACTAGCGGGTTCGTGACCCAGTACTTC. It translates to CASRWTSGFVTQYF.